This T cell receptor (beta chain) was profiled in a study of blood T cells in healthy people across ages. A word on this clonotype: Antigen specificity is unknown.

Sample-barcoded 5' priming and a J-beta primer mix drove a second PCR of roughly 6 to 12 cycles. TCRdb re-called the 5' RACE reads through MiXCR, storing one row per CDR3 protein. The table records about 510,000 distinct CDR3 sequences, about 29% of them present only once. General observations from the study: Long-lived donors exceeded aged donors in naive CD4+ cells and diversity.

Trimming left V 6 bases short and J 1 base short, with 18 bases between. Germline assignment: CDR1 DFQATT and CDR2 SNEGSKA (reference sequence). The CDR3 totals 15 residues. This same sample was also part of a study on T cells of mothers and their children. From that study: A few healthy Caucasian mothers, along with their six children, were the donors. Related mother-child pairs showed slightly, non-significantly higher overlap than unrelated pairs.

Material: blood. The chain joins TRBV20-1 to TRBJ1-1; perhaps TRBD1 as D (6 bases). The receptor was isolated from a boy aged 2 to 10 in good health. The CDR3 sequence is CSAGTGARSNTEAFF. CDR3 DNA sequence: TGCAGTGCCGGGACGGGGGCCCGCTCGAACACTGAAGCTTTCTTT.